Following are 15 T cell receptor beta chains from one sample sequenced in a study of blood T cell repertoires in COVID-19. The protocol was immunoSEQ multiplex PCR, while the TCRdb copy is restricted to in-frame clones and leaves out a portion. The data show some 120,000 clones, around nine tenths seen once. The specimen sequenced was peripheral blood. These receptors all stem from a human donor in a cohort sampled during active COVID-19.

The chain couples TRBV14 to TRBJ1-1; possibly TRBD1 for D (5 bases). Germline CDR1 SGHDN, CDR2 FVKESK. V was pared by 3 bases and J by 1 base, with 6 bases between. CDR3 length equals 13 residues. CDR3 sequence: CASSQTENTEAFF. CDR3 DNA: TGTGCCAGCAGCCAGACAGAGAACACTGAAGCTTTCTTT.

The V call is TRBV7-8, the J call TRBJ2-7, with 8 bases lining up with TRBD1. The CDR3 length is 13 residues. Germline CDR1 reads SGHVS; CDR2 reads FQNEAQ. V was clipped by 5 bases and J by 4 bases; unmatched bases: 4. CDR3 protein: CASSQGAQYEQYF. The CDR3 DNA follows: TGTGCCAGCAGCCAGGGGGCCCAATACGAGCAGTACTTC.

The genes are TRBV15 and TRBJ1-2, with a tentative D call TRBD1 (6 bases). The germline gives CDR1 LNHNV, CDR2 YYDKDF (reference sequence). The CDR3 length is 15 residues. Trimming shortened V by 0 bases and J by 6 bases, and 14 bases separated the two germline ends. The CDR3 DNA reads TGTGCCACCAGCAGAGAGGGGACATTACCCAATGGCTACACCTTC. This gives the protein CATSREGTLPNGYTF.

The rearrangement uses TRBV7-8 and TRBJ2-7, with TRBD1 matching 7 bases. V lost 5 bases and J lost 6; bases outside the gene matches: 10. Germline V gives CDR1 SGHVS, CDR2 FQNEAQ. This CDR3 region has 14 residues. CDR3: CASSLIGQVREQYF. The DNA for the CDR3 is TGTGCCAGCAGCCTTATTGGACAGGTCCGCGAGCAGTACTTC.

The chain carries TRBV5-8 and TRBJ1-1, with TRBD1 matching 7 bases. The J segment lost 2 bases and the V segment lost 4 bases, leaving 8 bases of the junction unmatched. The CDR3 has 15 amino acids. CDR1 and CDR2 from the germline V gene are SGHTS and YDEGEE. The CDR3 protein is CASSRGGVVNTEAFF. The DNA for the CDR3 is TGTGCCAGCAGCCGAGGGGGCGTCGTCAACACTGAAGCTTTCTTT.

The chain joins TRBV9 to TRBJ1-1; D is perhaps TRBD1 (5 bases). V lost 0 bases and J lost 3, with 9 bases in between. Germline CDR1 is SGDLS and CDR2 is YYNGEE. The CDR3 has 14 amino acids. The CDR3 nucleotides are TGTGCCAGCAGCGTAGACCCGGGGGACACTGAAGCTTTCTTT. Translated, it gives CASSVDPGDTEAFF.

The V and J genes are TRBV5-1 and TRBJ1-1; 7 nucleotides line up with TRBD1. V lost 4 bases to trimming and J lost 0 bases; unmatched junction nucleotides: 6. Germline assignment: CDR1 SGHRS and CDR2 YFSETQ. The CDR3 runs 15 residues. The CDR3 region has the DNA TGCGCCAGCAGCCCCCTGACAGGGCTGAACACTGAAGCTTTCTTT. Encoded protein: CASSPLTGLNTEAFF.

J is TRBJ2-1 and V is TRBV7-2; 10 bases match TRBD2. Germline CDR1 reads SGHTA; CDR2 reads FQGNSA. The CDR3 consists of 14 residues. Trimming cost V 5 bases and J 8 bases; bases outside gene matches: 6. The chain's CDR3 is CASSMGLAMDEQFF. DNA for the CDR3: TGTGCCAGCAGCATGGGACTAGCGATGGATGAGCAGTTCTTC.

This chain uses TRBV14 with TRBJ2-5, with TRBD1 matching over 9 bases. V lost 7 bases and J lost 5; bases outside the gene matches: 20. CDR1 and CDR2 from the germline V gene are SGHDN and FVKESK. CDR3 length: 18 amino acids. This CDR3 is CASNRQYLKQGARETQYF. In nucleotides, the CDR3 is TGTGCCAGCAACCGTCAGTACCTAAAACAGGGGGCTAGGGAGACCCAGTACTTC.

J is TRBJ1-5 and V is TRBV28; possible D gene TRBD1, 5 bases. The germline gives CDR1 MDHEN, CDR2 SYDVKM. Trimming removed 6 bases from V and 7 bases from J, with 16 bases in between. The CDR3 consists of 14 residues. The CDR3 loop reads CASRSGGAWQPQHF. The CDR3 DNA reads as TGTGCCAGCAGAAGTGGCGGGGCCTGGCAGCCCCAGCATTTT.

The CDR3 bases are TGCAGTGCTAGTGTTAGCGGGGTTTCCTACGAGCAGTACTTC. Its protein product is CSASVSGVSYEQYF. The chain uses TRBV20-1 and TRBJ2-7; 8 bases map to TRBD2. J gave up 1 base and V 3 bases, and 5 bases lay outside the gene matches. Germline V gives CDR1 DFQATT, CDR2 SNEGSKA (reference sequence). The CDR3 length is 14 residues.

The rearrangement uses TRBV7-9 and TRBJ2-2; the D gene is possibly TRBD2 (6 bases). Germline assignment: CDR1 SEHNR and CDR2 FQNEAQ (reference sequence). V was pared by 1 base and J by 7 bases, with 10 bases between. The CDR3 is 14 residues long. CDR3 sequence (DNA): TGTGCCAGCAGCTTAGTTGCTAGCGTCGGGGAGCTGTTTTTT. This gives the protein CASSLVASVGELFF.

This clone was seen more than once but under ten times. J is TRBJ2-2 and V is TRBV7-6; the D gene is possibly TRBD1 (6 bases). Germline V CDR1 and CDR2: SGHVS, FNYEAQ. The CDR3 covers 15 residues. V was trimmed by 2 bases and J by 4 bases, leaving 11 bases between them. In DNA form, the CDR3 reads TGTGCCAGCAGCTTATATGAAGGGGGCACCGGGGAGCTGTTTTTT. Translating it yields CASSLYEGGTGELFF.

V gene TRBV7-6 combines with J gene TRBJ2-1; D is undetermined. V lost 5 bases, J lost 8 bases, and 13 bases lay in between. This CDR3 has 13 amino acids. In germline, CDR1 is SGHVS, CDR2 FNYEAQ. In DNA form, the CDR3 reads TGTGCCAGCAGCCGGGTGGTTGGGTATGAGCAGTTCTTC. It is translated as CASSRVVGYEQFF.

The V gene is TRBV19, the J gene TRBJ2-7; tentative D call: TRBD1 (6 bases). V was shortened by 6 bases and J by 1 base, with 10 bases between the two germline ends. The CDR3 consists of 13 residues. Germline V CDR1 and CDR2: LNHDA, SQIVND (reference sequence). Here the CDR3 reads CASSSGVSYEQYF. CDR3 in DNA: TGTGCCAGTAGCTCAGGGGTTTCCTACGAGCAGTACTTC.